A single TCR beta chain is shown here with its context. This clone has a handful of counts. What this receptor recognizes is not known. No clone much larger than this one lies a single base away; base qualities are absent. The time point label corresponds to: roughly 26 weeks on oral tofacitinib. The sample's treatment or condition label, decoded: oral pan-JAK inhibitor, 5-10 mg twice daily. Lesional scalp punch biopsies and peripheral blood were collected from alopecia areata patients. PBMCs were separated by density centrifugation and stained for CD3, CD4 and CD8, after which CD4+ and CD8+ T cells were sorted on a FACSAria. This entry belongs to a study of CD8+ T cells in alopecia areata (dated by TCRdb to between 2018 and 2020). In terms of the full investigation: The treated patients took part in an open-label pilot trial in which moderate-to-severe alopecia areata was treated with oral tofacitinib at 5 to 10 mg twice daily. Scalp clonality was compared across normal scalp (n=4), patchy alopecia areata scalp (n=8), and alopecia totalis/universalis scalp (n=8). Tofacitinib was administered for 6 to 18 months, and 6 months of follow-up off drug were then conducted to assess delayed response and recurrence. RNA came from the PAXgene miRNA kit for fixed scalp, the miRNeasy kit for PBMCs, and the RNeasy kit for mouse skin. Biopsies were taken from tofacitinib-treated patients at baseline and again at 4 and 24 weeks into treatment, and several of those patients also had a later scalp biopsy. In both human patients and the C3H/HeJ mouse model, the study applied high-throughput TCRbeta sequencing to look at T cell clonal expansion in alopecia areata. The SALT score, which quantifies the percentage of affected scalp surface area, was used to measure disease severity in treated patients. TCRbeta CDR3 regions were amplified by immunoSEQ multiplex PCR using 35 Vbeta forward and 13 Jbeta reverse primers. On the human side, TCRbeta sequencing was run on scalp tissue and on sorted CD4+ and CD8+ peripheral blood T cells from healthy controls and from alopecia areata patients with either patchy or totalis/universalis disease.

Broad study findings and their caveats: Many expanded lesional clones persisted in scalp and blood during tofacitinib treatment, which may partly explain relapse after stopping treatment. Higher clonality and more expanded CD8+ clones were observed in lesional scalp than in normal scalp, particularly in alopecia totalis/universalis, a finding suggestive of antigenic drive. Shared TCR sequences between patients were less evident than in mice, which may be partly attributable to HLA diversity in the patient population. The treated cohort was small, with a single nonresponder, so links between baseline CD8+ expansion and response need larger studies. With tofacitinib, both scalp clonality and the number of expanded CD8+ clones among the top 100 scalp clones went down significantly. Scalp TCR repertoire analysis is complicated because resident alphabeta T cells in normal human skin are also sequenced, whereas mouse skin is dominated by gammadelta T cells.

Preparation of the library involved the immunoSEQ multiplex PCR assay. RNA was extracted from all samples and reverse transcribed into cDNA, which served as template for TCR sequencing. SuperScript III was used to make first-strand cDNA, primed with a 2:1 mix of oligo-dT and random hexamers. A synthetic immune receptor repertoire was used to gauge amplification bias, and whatever bias remained was removed computationally. From the authors' description of their analysis: After raw reads were preprocessed to remove errors, the CDR3 was defined following IMGT conventions as running from the conserved cysteine to phenylalanine. Clonality was computed as 1 minus the Shannon entropy, with the entropy normalized by log2 of the number of productive unique TCRs. Whether each scalp clone was CD4 or CD8 was inferred by checking scalp TCRbeta sequences against the CD4 and CD8 repertoires from sorted blood. This immuneACCESS table, as held by TCRdb, lists in-frame sequences with V and J called but not all clones. Of the missing ones, under half trace to an unresolved V gene in checked studies; the others have no known cause. The V and J calls and clone size come from that table; D and trimming were worked out from the DNA. The table for this sample lists around 100,000 clones; under 60% of them were counted only once. Of the sample, 10% to 15% falls within the top ten clones.

The sample in question was CD8+ T cells sorted from blood, obtained at week 24, from a patient treated with tofacitinib. The sequence was collected from a human donor with alopecia areata.

CDR3 loop: CASSPLGLYNEQFF. The sequenced DNA is TGTGCCAGCAGCCCTTTGGGACTATACAATGAGCAGTTCTTC. This receptor chain uses TRBV7-9 and TRBJ2-1; 7 junctional bases match TRBD2. The CDR3 contains 14 residues, cysteine and phenylalanine counted. Only the CDR3 DNA stays, 42 bases, in frame from base 1. V loses 5 bases at its end and J loses 4 bases; junction bases beyond the gene matches: 5. CDR1 and CDR2 are read off the germline V gene (reference sequence) as SEHNR and FQNEAQ.